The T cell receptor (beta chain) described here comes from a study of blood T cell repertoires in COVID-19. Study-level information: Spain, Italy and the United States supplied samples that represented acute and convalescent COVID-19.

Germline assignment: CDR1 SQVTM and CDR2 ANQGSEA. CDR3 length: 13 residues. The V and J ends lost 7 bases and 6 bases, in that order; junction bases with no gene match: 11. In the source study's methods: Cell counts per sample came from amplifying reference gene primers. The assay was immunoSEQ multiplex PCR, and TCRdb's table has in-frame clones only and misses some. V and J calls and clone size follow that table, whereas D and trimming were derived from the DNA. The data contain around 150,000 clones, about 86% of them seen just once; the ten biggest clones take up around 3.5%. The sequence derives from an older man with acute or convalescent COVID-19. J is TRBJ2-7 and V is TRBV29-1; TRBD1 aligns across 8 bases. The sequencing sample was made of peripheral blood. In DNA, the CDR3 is TGCAGCGGAACTCAGGGGGCAACGGGCGAGCAGTACTTC. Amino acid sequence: CSGTQGATGEQYF.